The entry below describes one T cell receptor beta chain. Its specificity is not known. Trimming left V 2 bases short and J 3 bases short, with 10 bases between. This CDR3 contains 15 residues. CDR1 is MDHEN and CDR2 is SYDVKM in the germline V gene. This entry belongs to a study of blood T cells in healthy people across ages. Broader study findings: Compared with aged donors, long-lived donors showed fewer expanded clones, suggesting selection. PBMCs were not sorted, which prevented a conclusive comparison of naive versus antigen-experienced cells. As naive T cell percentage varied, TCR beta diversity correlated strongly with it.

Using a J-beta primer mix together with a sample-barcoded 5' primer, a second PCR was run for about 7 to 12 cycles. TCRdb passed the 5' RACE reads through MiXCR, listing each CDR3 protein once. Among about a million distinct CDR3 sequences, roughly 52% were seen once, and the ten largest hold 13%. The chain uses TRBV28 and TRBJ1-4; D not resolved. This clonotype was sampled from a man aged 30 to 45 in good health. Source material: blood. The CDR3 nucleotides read TGTGCCAGCAGTTTACGTGAGGCTCCTAATGAAAAACTGTTTTTT. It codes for CASSLREAPNEKLFF.